Following are 11 T cell receptor beta chains from one sample sequenced in a study of blood T cell repertoires in COVID-19. TCRdb keeps only in-frame clones here, not all; method: immunoSEQ multiplex PCR. The sample carries more than 200,000 clones, about 86% recorded once. The material sequenced was peripheral blood. The receptors come from a woman in her forties or fifties with acute or convalescent COVID-19.

This clone came up a few times. The V and J genes are TRBV7-2 and TRBJ1-1; D is unclear. Germline loops: CDR1 SGHTA, CDR2 FQGNSA. Trimming left V 5 bases short and J 1 base short, with 8 bases between. The CDR3 runs to 13 residues. CDR3 sequence (DNA): TGTGCCAGCAGCGTCGAGAGGAACACTGAAGCTTTCTTT. This sequence encodes CASSVERNTEAFF.

The V call is TRBV19, the J call TRBJ1-1, with TRBD1 matching 9 bases. Looked up from germline, CDR1 is LNHDA and CDR2 is SQIVND (reference sequence). This CDR3 contains 14 residues. J gave up 1 base and V 8 bases, and 5 bases lay outside the gene matches. In DNA, the CDR3 is TGTGCCAGTGGATACAGGGGGCGGAACACTGAAGCTTTCTTT. Amino acid sequence: CASGYRGRNTEAFF.

The chain recombines TRBV5-8 with TRBJ2-7, with a weak D call TRBD1 (5 bases). Germline-derived CDR1 and CDR2 are SGHTS and YDEGEE. V lost 2 bases, J lost 0 bases, and 15 bases lay in between. CDR3 length: 16 amino acids. CDR3 region: CASSFQYGHLSYEQYF. CDR3 in DNA: TGTGCCAGCAGCTTTCAATACGGACACCTCTCCTACGAGCAGTACTTC.

This clone is a singleton in its sample. The chain couples TRBV4-3 to TRBJ2-7, with TRBD1 matching 7 bases. The CDR3 is 16 residues long. The germline V gene has CDR1 LGHNA and CDR2 YSLEER. J lost 5 bases, V lost 2 bases, and 12 bases had no gene match. The CDR3 loop is CASSQTPTGALNEQYF. The CDR3 DNA follows: TGCGCCAGCAGCCAAACGCCCACAGGGGCTTTAAACGAGCAGTACTTC.

The genes are TRBV11-2 and TRBJ2-1, with 7 bases fitting TRBD2. V gave up 3 bases and J gave up 5 bases; unmatched junction bases: 7. CDR1 and CDR2 (germline): SGHAT, FQNNGV. This CDR3 is 15 amino acids long. Here the CDR3 reads CASSFAGELNNEQFF. DNA for the CDR3: TGTGCCAGCAGCTTCGCGGGGGAACTTAACAATGAGCAGTTCTTC.

The chain carries TRBV5-1 and TRBJ2-7; 8 bases line up with TRBD1. Looked up from germline, CDR1 is SGHRS and CDR2 is YFSETQ. The CDR3 is made up of 15 amino acids. The V gene end was trimmed by 3 bases and the J gene end by 6 bases; junction bases not matched to a gene: 11. The CDR3 sequence: CASSSYPRGRPEQYF. The CDR3 nucleotides are TGCGCCAGCAGCTCATATCCCAGGGGGCGGCCCGAGCAGTACTTC.

The J gene is TRBJ1-6, the V gene TRBV5-6, with unresolved D. Germline values: CDR1 SGHDT, CDR2 YYEEEE. Trimming left V 4 bases short and J 6 bases short, with 11 bases between. The CDR3 runs to 14 residues. CDR3 sequence reads: CASSSGQINSPLHF. Here the CDR3 DNA reads TGTGCCAGCAGCAGTGGCCAGATTAATTCACCCCTCCACTTT.

V usage is TRBV6-2 or TRBV6-3 and J usage is TRBJ2-7, with D maybe TRBD1 (5 bases). The germline CDR1 and CDR2 sequences are MNHEY and SVGEGT. Deletions cut 5 bases from V and 5 bases from J, with 13 bases between. The CDR3 is 13 residues long. This chain's CDR3 is CASSDSFWHEQYF. The CDR3 DNA reads as TGTGCCAGCAGTGACAGTTTTTGGCACGAGCAGTACTTC.

CDR3: CASSFWAGGSYEQYF. CDR3 nucleotides: TGTGCCAGCAGCTTCTGGGCGGGAGGGTCCTACGAGCAGTACTTC. The chain is built from TRBV5-6 and TRBJ2-7, with 9 nucleotides matching TRBD2. This CDR3 is 15 amino acids long. V dropped 2 bases and J dropped 1; count of bases not matched to a gene: 4. Germline CDR1 reads SGHDT; CDR2 reads YYEEEE.

This rearrangement joins TRBV10-2 to TRBJ2-7; 10 bases map to TRBD2. CDR1 and CDR2 (germline): WSHSY, SAAADI. CDR3 length: 14 amino acids. With V trimmed by 7 bases and J by 2 bases, 5 bases remained unmatched. The CDR3 loop reads CASTLAGAPYEQYF. For the CDR3, the DNA is TGCGCCAGCACCCTAGCGGGGGCCCCCTACGAGCAGTACTTC.

The genes are TRBV3-1 (or the pseudogene TRBV3-2) and TRBJ2-5, with 7 bases that match TRBD1. The CDR3 has 12 amino acids. V shed 7 bases and J 4 bases; nucleotides not matched to a gene: 3. From germline, CDR1 is LGHDT and CDR2 YNNKEL (reference sequence). CDR3 residues: CASNRQGETQYF. The CDR3 bases are TGTGCCAGCAATCGACAGGGAGAGACCCAGTACTTC.